This T cell receptor (beta chain) was captured by sequencing in a study of T-cell memory formation after mild COVID-19. CDR1 SGHTA and CDR2 FQGTGA come from the germline V gene. The length of the CDR3 is 14 residues. Losses at the gene ends were 5 bases for V and 4 bases for J; bases not matched to a gene: 7. Study outcomes and limitations: Contracting CD4+ clones were located mainly in CM and EM, and CD8+ clones in EMRA.

This clonotype turned up a few times. Its specificity is not known. Each CDR3 protein gets one entry after TCRdb re-called the 5' RACE reads with MiXCR. The sample has fewer than 400,000 distinct CDR3 sequences, roughly 15% seen once. The sample consisted of PBMCs or a T cell subset sorted from them (not recorded which). The chain is built from TRBV7-3 and TRBJ1-1; TRBD1 matches at 7 bases. The clonotype comes from a man aged 18-30 years who had mild COVID-19 (a few samples of this study predate the infection). Cell type and time point are not known. The CDR3 DNA is TGTGCCAGCAGCGTACAGGGGCGTGGCACTGAAGCTTTCTTT. It encodes CASSVQGRGTEAFF.